This entry concerns a single TCR beta chain. Antigen unknown. The junction had 8 bases not matched to a gene; V was cut back by 2 bases and J by 7 bases. The germline V gene has CDR1 DFQATT and CDR2 SNEGSKA (reference sequence). The CDR3 is 16 residues long. This sample was included in a study of T-cell memory formation after mild COVID-19. Study in general: Largely donor-specific TCR clusters were found. Study observations and caveats: Detection of some responders pre-infection suggested pre-existing cross-reactive memory T cells participated.

TCRdb used MiXCR to reprocess the 5' RACE reads, holding one entry per CDR3 protein. The table includes 210,000 or so distinct CDR3 sequences, 18% detected once. The sequence came from an adult woman who had mild COVID-19 (a few samples of this study predate the infection). Cell type and time point are not known. V usage is TRBV20-1 and J usage is TRBJ2-1, with 13 bases that match TRBD2. The material sequenced was PBMCs or a T cell subset sorted from them (not recorded which). CDR3 amino acids: CSARTSGRAANNEQFF. The CDR3 region has the DNA TGCAGTGCTAGAACTAGCGGGAGGGCCGCTAATAATGAGCAGTTCTTC.